The 12 T cell receptor beta chains listed next were all sequenced from one sample in a study of STAT5B mutations in CD4+ large granular lymphocyte leukemia. Libraries were prepared by immunoSEQ multiplex PCR; TCRdb keeps only in-frame clonotypes and omits some of them. Among over 30,000 clones listed, 76% were seen once. Sequencing was performed on CD4+ T cells from blood buffy coats. The receptor set was obtained from a human donor in good health.

This clone was found once. J is TRBJ1-2 and V is TRBV27; the match to TRBD1 covers 7 bases. There are 17 residues in the CDR3. CDR1 MNHEY and CDR2 SMNVEV come from the germline V gene (reference sequence). Germline trimming cut 0 bases from V and 0 bases from J; bases unmatched to any gene: 7. The CDR3 DNA reads as TGTGCCAGCAGTTTATCGAAAAAGGGACAGACTAACTATGGCTACACCTTC. It is translated as CASSLSKKGQTNYGYTF.

The V call is TRBV19, the J call TRBJ1-1; no clear D gene. CDR3 length: 12 amino acids. Trimming removed 5 bases from V and 3 bases from J, with 7 bases in between. In germline, CDR1 is LNHDA, CDR2 SQIVND (reference sequence). The CDR3: CASSARYTEAFF. DNA for the CDR3: TGTGCCAGTAGTGCAAGGTACACTGAAGCTTTCTTT.

This sequence joins TRBV11-3 and TRBJ1-1; TRBD1 is a possible D gene (6 bases). V lost 5 bases to trimming and J lost 5 bases, with 15 bases between them. Germline V gene sequence: CDR1 SGHNT, CDR2 YENEEA. This CDR3 is 14 amino acids long. As DNA, the CDR3 is TGTGCCAGCAGCCCCCACAGGGCGCGGACTGAAGCTTTCTTT. This encodes CASSPHRARTEAFF.

The chain recombines TRBV5-6 with TRBJ2-1; possibly TRBD2 for D (6 bases). V gave up 1 base and J gave up 1 base, with 9 bases separating them. The CDR3 spans 15 residues. CDR1 is SGHDT, CDR2 YYEEEE, per germline. CDR3 loop: CASSLRLASYNEQFF. The CDR3 DNA reads TGTGCCAGCAGCTTGAGGCTAGCGTCCTACAATGAGCAGTTCTTC.

The chain has TRBV19 and TRBJ2-1; D is possibly TRBD2 (6 bases). Germline V gene data show CDR1 as LNHDA and CDR2 as SQIVND (reference sequence). V was clipped by 7 bases and J by 8 bases, with 18 bases between them. The CDR3 is made up of 14 amino acids. This chain's CDR3 is CASIDPGRGDEQFF. The CDR3 bases are TGTGCCAGTATAGATCCCGGGAGAGGCGATGAGCAGTTCTTC.

This chain uses TRBV7-9 with TRBJ1-2, with D possibly being TRBD1 (5 bases). The CDR3 sequence is 15 residues long. CDR1 and CDR2 (germline): SEHNR, FQNEAQ (reference sequence). With 3 bases removed from V and 1 base from J, the gap between germline ends came to 12 bases. The CDR3 bases are TGTGCCAGCAGCTTGGGGCAGGGTTTTAACTATGGCTACACCTTC. Translation: CASSLGQGFNYGYTF.

The chain combines TRBV7-2 with TRBJ2-7, with D uncertain. Germline CDR1 reads SGHTA; CDR2 reads FQGNSA. The CDR3 has 12 amino acids. V lost 3 bases and J lost 3, with 6 bases in between. The CDR3 protein is CASSFVGYEQYF. The CDR3 DNA sequence: TGTGCCAGCAGCTTCGTCGGCTACGAGCAGTACTTC. The full variable domain, rest sourced from reference TRBV7-2 and TRBJ2-7, is GAGVSQSPSNKVTEKGKDVELRCDPISGHTALYWYRQSLGQGLEFLIYFQGNSAPDKSGLPSDRFSAERTGGSVSTLTIQRTQQEDSAVYLCASSFVGYEQYFGPGTRLTVT.

The V gene is TRBV7-9, the J gene TRBJ2-5, with a tentative D call TRBD1 (5 bases). V lost 1 base to trimming and J lost 5 bases, with 14 bases between them. The CDR3 contains 15 residues. The germline V gene has CDR1 SEHNR and CDR2 FQNEAQ (reference sequence). The CDR3 DNA follows: TGTGCCAGCAGCTTAGTGAACAGGCGGTCGGAGACCCAGTACTTC. It is translated as CASSLVNRRSETQYF.

The genes are TRBV28 and TRBJ1-6; D is ambiguous. Germline V CDR1 and CDR2: MDHEN, SYDVKM. The CDR3 contains 16 residues. Trimming removed 3 bases at V and 10 bases at J, with 19 bases between. The CDR3 nucleotides are TGTGCCAGCAGTTTCTTGGTGAGGGCCGCGGACTCACCCCTCCACTTT. Its translation: CASSFLVRAADSPLHF.

The V call is TRBV19, the J call TRBJ1-2; D is uncertain. Germline V gene sequence: CDR1 LNHDA, CDR2 SQIVND (reference sequence). V was cut by 1 base and J by 4 bases, with 16 bases left in between. CDR3 length: 16 amino acids. CDR3 nucleotides: TGTGCCAGTAGTATAGGCTCGGGGTTACGCACCTATGGCTACACCTTC. Translation gives CASSIGSGLRTYGYTF.

This chain connects TRBV7-8 to TRBJ1-5, with a tentative D call TRBD1 (6 bases). The germline gives CDR1 SGHVS, CDR2 FQNEAQ. The CDR3 is made up of 15 amino acids. Trimming left V 5 bases short and J 1 base short, with 12 bases between. CDR3 DNA sequence: TGTGCCAGCAGCCAACTGGGACAAAGCAATCAGCCCCAGCATTTT. Residues: CASSQLGQSNQPQHF. Full variable domain (remainder filled in from reference TRBV7-8 and TRBJ1-5): GAGVSQSPRYKVAKRGQDVALRCDPISGHVSLFWYQQALGQGPEFLTYFQNEAQLDKSGLPSDRFFAERPEGSVSTLKIQRTQQEDSAVYLCASSQLGQSNQPQHFGDGTRLSIL.

The chain joins TRBV2 to TRBJ1-2, with D uncertain. Trimming removed 3 bases from V and 6 bases from J, with 8 bases in between. CDR1 is SNHLY and CDR2 is FYNNEI in the germline V gene. The CDR3 loop spans 12 amino acids. The CDR3 coding sequence is TGTGCCAGCAGTGAGACAACGGATGGCTACACCTTC. Its protein product is CASSETTDGYTF.